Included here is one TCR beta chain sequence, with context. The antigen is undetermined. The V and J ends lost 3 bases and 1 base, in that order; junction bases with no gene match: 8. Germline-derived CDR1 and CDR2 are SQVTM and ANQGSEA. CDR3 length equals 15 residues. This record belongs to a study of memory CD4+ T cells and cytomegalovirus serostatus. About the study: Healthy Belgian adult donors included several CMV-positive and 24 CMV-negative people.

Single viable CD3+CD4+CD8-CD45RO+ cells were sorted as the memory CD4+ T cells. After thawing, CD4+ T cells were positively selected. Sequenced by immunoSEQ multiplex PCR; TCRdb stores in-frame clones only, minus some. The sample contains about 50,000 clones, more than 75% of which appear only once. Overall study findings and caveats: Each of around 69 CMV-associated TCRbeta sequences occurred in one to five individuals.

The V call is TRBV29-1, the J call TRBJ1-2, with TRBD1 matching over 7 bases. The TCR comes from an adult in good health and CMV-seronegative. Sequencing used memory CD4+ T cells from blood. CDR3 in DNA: TGCAGCGTTGAGGGGGGGACAGCGATTAACTATGGCTACACCTTC. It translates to CSVEGGTAINYGYTF.